This TCR beta chain derives from a study of T cell repertoires in cytomegalovirus infection. The overall study: A matching HLA type, together with CMV infection, was signaled by public TCR beta signatures.

As regards this clonotype: What it binds is not known.

Trimming shortened V by 4 bases and J by 0 bases, and 18 bases separated the two germline ends. The CDR3 consists of 17 residues. Germline loops: CDR1 MDHEN, CDR2 SYDVKM. Study outcomes and limitations: The cumulative frequency of public TCR beta families distinguished individuals who carried CMV together with the relevant HLA. Clonotypes of TCR beta that were HLA-C-restricted and CMV-specific dominated the ex vivo response.

In TCRdb, the reads were re-called with MiXCR into one record per CDR3 protein. This sample has 150,000 to 200,000 distinct CDR3 sequences, with nearly 9.5% found just once. The clonotype comes from a human donor in good health (CMV status not recorded). Some clones in this sample may be carry-over from other donors' samples. The V gene is TRBV28, the J gene TRBJ1-1; D is unresolved. Input material: PBMCs. Here the CDR3 reads CASSSMTRGKMNTEAFF. DNA of the CDR3: TGTGCCAGCAGTTCTATGACTCGCGGAAAAATGAACACTGAAGCTTTCTTT. The full variable domain, its missing parts supplied by reference TRBV28 and TRBJ1-1, is DVKVTQSSRYLVKRTGEKVFLECVQDMDHENMFWYRQDPGLGLRLIYFSYDVKMKEKGDIPEGYSVSREKKERFSLILESASTNQTSMYLCASSSMTRGKMNTEAFFGQGTRLTVV.